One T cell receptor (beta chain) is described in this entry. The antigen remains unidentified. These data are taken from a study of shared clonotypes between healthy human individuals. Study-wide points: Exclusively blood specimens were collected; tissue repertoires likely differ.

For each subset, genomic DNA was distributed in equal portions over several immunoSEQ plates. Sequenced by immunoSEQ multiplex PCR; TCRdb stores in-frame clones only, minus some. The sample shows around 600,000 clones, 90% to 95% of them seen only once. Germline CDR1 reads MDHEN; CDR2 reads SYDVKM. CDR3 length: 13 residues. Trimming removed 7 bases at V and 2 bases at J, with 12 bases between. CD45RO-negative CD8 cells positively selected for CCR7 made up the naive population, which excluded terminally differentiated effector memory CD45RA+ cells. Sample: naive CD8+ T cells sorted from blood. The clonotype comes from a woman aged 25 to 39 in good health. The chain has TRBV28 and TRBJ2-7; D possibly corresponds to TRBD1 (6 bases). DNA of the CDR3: TGTGCCAGCATGGGACGGACAGCCTACGAGCAGTACTTC. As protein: CASMGRTAYEQYF.